This T cell receptor beta chain was sequenced for a study of identical twins. The CDR3 runs 13 residues. Germline-derived CDR1 and CDR2 are MNHEY and SVGEGT. V lost 2 bases, J lost 5 bases, and 8 bases lay in between. There are a few counts of this clonotype. A single record per CDR3 protein comes from TCRdb applying MiXCR to the 5' RACE reads. This sample has more than 600,000 distinct CDR3 sequences; 15% to 20% occur once, and the top ten carry less than 15%. These same records also appear under a second study, on T cells expressing NK-cell markers. That investigation notes: Source material for TCR beta repertoires consisted of sorted CD3+CD56+NKG2C+, CD3+CD56+NKG2C- and CD3+CD56-NKG2C+ T cells. Among the eight sequenced donors, seven tested HCMV-seropositive and one tested seronegative. More than 5 donors showed dominant NKG2C+ clonotypes comprising roughly 1.0-7.0% of their CD8+ T cells.

V and J are TRBV6-2 or TRBV6-3 and TRBJ2-3; weak D call: TRBD2 (6 bases). Sample: PBMCs. The receptor comes from a woman under 30 in good health. CDR3 DNA sequence: TGTGCCAGCAGTTACGAGGGAGGAGATACGCAGTATTTT. Its translation is CASSYEGGDTQYF.